What follows is one T cell receptor beta chain and its context. Its specificity is unknown. The sample originates from a study of blood T cells in healthy people across ages. Study at large: Using template switching, researchers captured about one barcoded beta molecule for each two T cells. Whole-study results and caveats: There was no known CMV status for donors, so expanded clonotype changes were possibly confounded.

It was with a sample-barcoded 5' primer and a J-beta primer mix that a second PCR of roughly 7 to 11 cycles was run. The template-switch adaptor was a 5' adaptor with 12 random nucleotides. It tagged each cDNA molecule. TCRdb recomputed calls from the 5' RACE reads with MiXCR, one row per CDR3 protein. The table records approximately 800,000 distinct CDR3 sequences, just over 55% of them present only once. Germline loops: CDR1 MNHEY, CDR2 SMNVEV (reference sequence). The CDR3 covers 16 residues. Unmatched junction bases numbered 6, after V lost 7 bases and J lost 0 bases. The TCR was taken from a man aged 35-49 years in good health. Material: blood. The gene calls are TRBV27 and TRBJ2-1; 10 bases match TRBD2. The CDR3 DNA sequence: TGTGCCAGCAAAGCCGGGACTAGCGCCTCCTACAATGAGCAGTTCTTC. Translated: CASKAGTSASYNEQFF.